Sequencing of this T cell receptor (beta chain) was carried out in a study of identical twins. Study-wide points: For zero-insertion analyses, partial confounding could come from invariant MAIT and iNKT cells. Abundant cord blood beta clonotypes carried fewer insertions; memory repertoires showed none.

This clonotype was detected ten times or more. Its cognate antigen is unknown. With 7 bases removed from V and 6 bases from J, the gap between germline ends came to 17 bases. This CDR3 spans 13 amino acids. Germline values: CDR1 SGHRS, CDR2 YFSETQ. A universal primer site was incorporated via template switching, and the cDNA contained unique molecular identifiers. TCRdb independently ran MiXCR on the 5' RACE reads; one entry per CDR3 protein. The top ten clones hold under 3% of a sample with some 500,000 distinct CDR3 sequences, 9% to 10% of them seen once. These data also featured in a second study, about yellow fever vaccine responses in identical twins. That report notes: Reportedly, twins' vaccine T cell responses looked partly convergent and partly personalized.

Sample: PBMCs. The chain is built from TRBV5-1 and TRBJ2-7; D is ambiguous. The sequence came from a woman between 18 and 29 years old in good health. CDR3 nucleotide sequence: TGCGCCAGCGGGATCGACGTCATGGTCGAGCAGTACTTC. Translating gives CASGIDVMVEQYF. The entire variable domain, with the rest obtained from reference TRBV5-1 and TRBJ2-7, is as follows: KAGVTQTPRYLIKTRGQQVTLSCSPISGHRSVSWYQQTPGQGLQFLFEYFSETQRNKGNFPGRFSGRQFSNSRSEMNVSTLELGDSALYLCASGIDVMVEQYFGPGTRLTVT.